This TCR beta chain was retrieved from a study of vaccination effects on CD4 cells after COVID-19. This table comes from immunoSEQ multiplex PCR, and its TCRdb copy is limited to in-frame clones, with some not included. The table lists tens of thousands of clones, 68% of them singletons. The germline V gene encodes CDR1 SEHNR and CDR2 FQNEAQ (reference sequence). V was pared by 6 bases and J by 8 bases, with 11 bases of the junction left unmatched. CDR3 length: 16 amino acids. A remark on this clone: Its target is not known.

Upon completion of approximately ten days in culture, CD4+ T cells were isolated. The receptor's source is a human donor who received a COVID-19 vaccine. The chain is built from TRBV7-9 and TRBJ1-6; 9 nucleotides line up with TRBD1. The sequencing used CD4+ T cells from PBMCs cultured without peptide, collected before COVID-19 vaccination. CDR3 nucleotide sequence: TGTGCCAGCAGAAACAGCCCGGGACAGGGTTATTCACCCCTCCACTTT. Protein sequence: CASRNSPGQGYSPLHF.